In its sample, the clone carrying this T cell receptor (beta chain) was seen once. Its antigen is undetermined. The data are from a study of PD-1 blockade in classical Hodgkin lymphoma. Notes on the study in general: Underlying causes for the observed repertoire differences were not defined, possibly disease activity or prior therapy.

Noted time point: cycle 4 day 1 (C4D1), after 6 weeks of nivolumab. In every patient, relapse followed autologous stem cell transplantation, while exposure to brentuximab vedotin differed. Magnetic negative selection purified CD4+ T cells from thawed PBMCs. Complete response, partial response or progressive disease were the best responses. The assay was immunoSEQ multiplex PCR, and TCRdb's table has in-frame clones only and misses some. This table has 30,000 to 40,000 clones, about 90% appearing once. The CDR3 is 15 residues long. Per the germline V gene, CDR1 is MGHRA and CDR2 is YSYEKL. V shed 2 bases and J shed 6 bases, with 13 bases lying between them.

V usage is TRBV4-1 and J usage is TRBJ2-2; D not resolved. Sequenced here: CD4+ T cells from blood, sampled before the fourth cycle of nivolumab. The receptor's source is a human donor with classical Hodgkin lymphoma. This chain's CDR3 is CASSQSRSVAGELFF. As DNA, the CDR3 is TGCGCCAGCAGCCAATCTAGATCTGTGGCCGGGGAGCTGTTTTTT.